This TCR beta chain was identified during a study of blood T cell repertoires in COVID-19. Study as a whole: Collection of acute and convalescent COVID-19 samples took place in the United States, Italy and Spain. Nucleic acid was either cDNA or gDNA, and it came from T cells, B-cell-depleted T cells, or PBMCs.

The germline gives CDR1 MNHEY, CDR2 SVGEGT. The CDR3 spans 15 residues. Unmatched junction bases numbered 10, after V lost 6 bases and J lost 6 bases. In Seattle, patients joined the study during active infection and were tracked longitudinally. The authors' processing: Nucleated cell number was recorded as an estimate derived from reference gene primer amplification. This table comes from immunoSEQ multiplex PCR, and its TCRdb copy is limited to in-frame clones, with some not included. The D gene and trimming were derived from the DNA, and the V and J assignments and clone size from that table. The sample shows about 270,000 clones, 75% to 90% of them seen only once.

The chain recombines TRBV6-2 or TRBV6-3 with TRBJ2-2; 7 bases are a match to TRBD1. The receptor's source is an older woman with COVID-19, enrolled during active disease. The sample comprised peripheral blood. CDR3 in DNA: TGTGCCAGCAGCCCCGGACAGGTTTTTTCCGGGGAGCTGTTTTTT. Translating gives CASSPGQVFSGELFF.